This T cell receptor beta chain was captured in a study of blood T cell repertoires in COVID-19. Study overall: Acute and convalescent COVID-19 specimens originated in the United States, Italy and Spain.

Recruitment covered about 25 US areas and drew participants whose ages spanned roughly 18 to 100 years. Clinical history reported by participants formed the basis on which cohorts were assigned. The J segment lost 2 bases and the V segment lost 4 bases, leaving 3 bases of the junction unmatched. Germline V gene sequence: CDR1 SGHAT, CDR2 FQNNGV. This CDR3 comprises 15 residues. The table came from immunoSEQ multiplex PCR; TCRdb's copy has only in-frame clones and leaves some out. Among fewer than 350,000 clones, approximately 90% were seen once, and the ten largest hold around 2%. The genes are TRBV11-2 and TRBJ1-2; 11 nucleotides line up with TRBD1. Sequences were obtained from PBMCs or T cells enriched from blood (not recorded which). The TCR was taken from a woman in her sixties or seventies in a cohort exposed to, infected with or recovered from COVID-19 (not recorded which). This chain's CDR3 is CASSWTGGANYGYTF. The CDR3 DNA reads TGTGCCAGCAGCTGGACAGGGGGCGCGAACTATGGCTACACCTTC.